This TCR beta chain was found in a study of blood T cell repertoires in COVID-19. Study in general: COVID-19 samples collected from the United States, Italy and Spain covered acute and convalescent phases. From T cells, B-cell-depleted T cells, or PBMCs came the material, which was cDNA or gDNA.

Per the study methods: For nucleated cells, counts were estimated from reference gene primer amplification. Profiling relied on immunoSEQ multiplex PCR, and the TCRdb table lists in-frame clones only, not all of them. V, J and clone size were drawn from that table, and D and trimming were deduced from the DNA. The sample consists of some 86,000 clones, 85% to 95% of them appearing once. The length of the CDR3 is 14 residues. Between the trimmed V and J ends, which lost 4 bases and 3 bases, there was a span of 12 bases. Germline V CDR1 and CDR2: KGHDR, SFDVKD. The source material was peripheral blood. The sequence was obtained from a human donor with active COVID-19. The donor label of this sample is uncertain. The rearrangement links TRBV24-1 to TRBJ2-7, with D perhaps TRBD1 (6 bases). CDR3 loop: CATSDPGHGYEQYF. The CDR3 region has the DNA TGTGCCACCAGTGACCCGGGACATGGCTACGAGCAGTACTTC.